A single sample is the source of the 11 T cell receptor beta chains below, sequenced in a study of CD8 T cells in Susac syndrome. When the RNA was reverse transcribed, random hexamers were used with an input of roughly 0.45 to 1 ug. TCRdb re-analysed the immunoSEQ multiplex PCR reads in MiXCR, keeping a single row per CDR3 protein. This table has around 160,000 distinct CDR3 sequences, over 85% appearing once. Sequencing was done on a sample of CD4+ T cells from PBMCs. These receptors all stem from a human donor in good health.

The V call is TRBV20-1, the J call TRBJ1-1; 8 positions agree with TRBD1. The CDR3 covers 14 residues. Germline V lookup: CDR1 DFQATT, CDR2 SNEGSKA (reference sequence). The junction had 9 bases not matched to a gene; V was cut back by 5 bases and J by 4 bases. The CDR3 is CSAFPGQGGTEAFF. Here the CDR3 DNA reads TGCAGTGCTTTTCCTGGACAGGGCGGCACTGAAGCTTTCTTT.

The chain is built from TRBV9 and TRBJ2-1; 12 bases fit TRBD2. V was pared by 4 bases and J by 5 bases, with 7 bases of the junction left unmatched. Germline CDR1 reads SGDLS; CDR2 reads YYNGEE. CDR3 size: 16 residues. The CDR3, as DNA: TGTGCCAGCAGCTATACGCTAGCGGGGGGGGACAATGAGCAGTTCTTC. This gives the protein CASSYTLAGGDNEQFF.

The chain is built from TRBV14 and TRBJ2-1, with no clear D. V lost 3 bases and J 4 bases, leaving 13 bases between the germline ends. Per the germline V gene, CDR1 is SGHDN and CDR2 is FVKESK. There are 15 residues in the CDR3. In DNA, the CDR3 is TGTGCCAGCAGCCAGGAGCCAGGACCATACAATGAGCAGTTCTTC. Translation: CASSQEPGPYNEQFF.

V usage is TRBV11-2 and J usage is TRBJ2-1; the D gene is possibly TRBD2 (6 bases). The CDR3 covers 15 residues. The germline V gene has CDR1 SGHAT and CDR2 FQNNGV. Trimming cost V 1 base and J 3 bases, with 10 bases left between them. The DNA of the CDR3 is TGTGCCAGCAGCTTAGTTACTAGCTTCTACAATGAGCAGTTCTTC. The encoded protein is CASSLVTSFYNEQFF.

This chain joins TRBV5-4 and TRBJ2-2; possible D gene TRBD1, 5 bases. The V and J ends lost 0 bases and 6 bases respectively, with 9 bases between them. Germline V gene lookup returns CDR1 SGHNT and CDR2 YYREEE (reference sequence). The CDR3 has 14 amino acids. CDR3: CASSLVAGPGELFF. In DNA, the CDR3 is TGTGCCAGCAGCTTGGTAGCAGGGCCCGGGGAGCTGTTTTTT.

The V gene is TRBV20-1, the J gene TRBJ2-1, with TRBD2 identical over 9 bases. J lost 4 bases, V lost 3 bases, and 4 bases had no gene match. Germline V gene data show CDR1 as DFQATT and CDR2 as SNEGSKA (reference sequence). The CDR3 covers 14 residues. CDR3 DNA: TGCAGTGCTAGCAGAGCGGGGGGATACAATGAGCAGTTCTTC. This translates into CSASRAGGYNEQFF.

The chain recombines TRBV27 with TRBJ1-2; the D gene is possibly TRBD1 (6 bases). The CDR3 consists of 15 residues. The germline V gene has CDR1 MNHEY and CDR2 SMNVEV (reference sequence). V was clipped by 6 bases and J by 4 bases, with 18 bases between them. CDR3: CASRLTHRVGYGYTF. The DNA for the CDR3 is TGTGCCAGCAGGCTTACCCACAGGGTCGGCTATGGCTACACCTTC.

This chain links TRBV4-3 with TRBJ1-6; D gene ambiguous. Trimming shortened V by 4 bases and J by 5 bases, and 12 bases separated the two germline ends. Germline lookup yields CDR1 LGHNA and CDR2 YSLEER. The CDR3 consists of 15 residues. CDR3 protein: CASSRGWTDNSPLHF. CDR3 DNA: TGCGCCAGCAGCCGAGGGTGGACGGATAATTCACCCCTCCACTTT.

This chain joins TRBV9 and TRBJ2-7; perhaps TRBD2 as D (5 bases). The CDR3 is 13 amino acids. Trimming removed 0 bases from V and 5 bases from J, with 9 bases in between. Germline loops: CDR1 SGDLS, CDR2 YYNGEE. The CDR3 loop is CASSVGWGDEQYF. The CDR3 coding sequence is TGTGCCAGCAGCGTAGGATGGGGAGACGAGCAGTACTTC.

The chain employs TRBV20-1 and TRBJ2-5, with D possibly TRBD2 on 5 matching bases. The CDR3 totals 13 residues. The germline CDR1 and CDR2 sequences are DFQATT and SNEGSKA (reference sequence). Between the trimmed V and J ends, which lost 3 bases and 2 bases, there was a span of 10 bases. CDR3 region: CSARGERQETQYF. The CDR3 nucleotides read TGCAGTGCTAGGGGAGAGCGGCAAGAGACCCAGTACTTC.

The rearrangement uses TRBV5-1 and TRBJ2-7; 9 bases match TRBD1. CDR1 is SGHRS and CDR2 is YFSETQ in the germline V gene. This CDR3 comprises 13 residues. Losses at the gene ends were 0 bases for V and 10 bases for J; bases not matched to a gene: 5. CDR3 residues: CASSLVPGQGQYF. Written as DNA, the CDR3 is TGCGCCAGCAGCTTGGTCCCGGGACAGGGACAGTACTTC. Drawing the rest from reference TRBV5-1 and TRBJ2-7, the complete variable domain is KAGVTQTPRYLIKTRGQQVTLSCSPISGHRSVSWYQQTPGQGLQFLFEYFSETQRNKGNFPGRFSGRQFSNSRSEMNVSTLELGDSALYLCASSLVPGQGQYFGPGTRLTVT.